The 16 T cell receptor beta chains in this list originate from one sample, sequenced in a study of blood T cell repertoires in COVID-19. The method was immunoSEQ multiplex PCR; TCRdb's version includes in-frame clones alone and lacks a portion of them. The table has some 200,000 clones, 70% to 85% seen once. Sequencing input: peripheral blood. These TCRs come from a human donor in a cohort sampled during active COVID-19.

The CDR3 DNA is TGCAGTGCCACGGGAGTGAAGGAGCAGTACTTC. This sequence encodes CSATGVKEQYF. The genes are TRBV20-1 and TRBJ2-7, with D tentatively TRBD2 (6 bases). Germline loops: CDR1 DFQATT, CDR2 SNEGSKA (reference sequence). The CDR3 totals 11 residues. V lost 6 bases and J 7 bases, leaving 13 bases between the germline ends.

The chain links TRBV29-1 to TRBJ2-7; D might be TRBD1 (6 bases). Germline V gene lookup returns CDR1 SQVTM and CDR2 ANQGSEA. The CDR3 length is 11 residues. V dropped 6 bases and J dropped 5 bases, with 11 bases sitting between them. The CDR3 protein is CSVAPGDEQYF. The CDR3 coding sequence is TGCAGCGTCGCCCCAGGGGACGAGCAGTACTTC.

The chain uses TRBV7-9 and TRBJ2-5; 9 bases are shared with TRBD2. V lost 3 bases, J lost 5 bases, and 10 bases stayed unmatched. Germline assignment: CDR1 SEHNR and CDR2 FQNEAQ (reference sequence). The CDR3 sequence is 16 residues long. This CDR3 is CASSLIPGLADETQYF. CDR3 coding DNA: TGTGCCAGCAGCTTGATACCGGGACTAGCAGATGAGACCCAGTACTTC.

This chain links TRBV10-3 with TRBJ2-5, with TRBD2 identical over 7 bases. With 6 bases clipped from V and 5 bases from J, the junction kept 6 bases outside the gene matches. Germline V gene lookup returns CDR1 ENHRY and CDR2 SYGVKD. This CDR3 contains 13 residues. The chain's CDR3 is CAISAGERETQYF. The CDR3, as DNA: TGTGCCATCAGCGCGGGAGAACGGGAGACCCAGTACTTC.

This sequence joins TRBV5-1 and TRBJ1-1; 10 bases fit TRBD1. J lost 0 bases, V lost 4 bases, and 15 bases had no gene match. The CDR3 covers 19 residues. CDR1 SGHRS and CDR2 YFSETQ come from the germline V gene. CDR3 region: CASSAGRRDRGALNTEAFF. The DNA of the CDR3 is TGCGCCAGCAGCGCCGGACGACGGGACAGGGGAGCCCTGAACACTGAAGCTTTCTTT.

Only one count was recorded for this clone. The chain couples TRBV2 to TRBJ2-7, with TRBD1 identical over 10 bases. Germline loops: CDR1 SNHLY, CDR2 FYNNEI. The length of the CDR3 is 16 residues. J was trimmed by 4 bases and V by 7 bases; bases with no gene match: 13. CDR3 in DNA: TGTGCCAGCATCATAGCCCCGGGACAGGGGAGTTACGAGCAGTACTTC. Protein product: CASIIAPGQGSYEQYF.

Here the CDR3 DNA reads TGTGCCAGTAGTATGACTAGCGGAGGCACAGATACGCAGTATTTT. Protein product: CASSMTSGGTDTQYF. V gene TRBV19 combines with J gene TRBJ2-3, with 9 bases lining up with TRBD2. The CDR3 is 15 amino acids. The germline gives CDR1 LNHDA, CDR2 SQIVND (reference sequence). V shed 3 bases, J shed 1 base, and the junction held 2 bases outside the gene matches.

This clone was observed a single time. J is TRBJ2-1 and V is TRBV25-1, with TRBD2 identical over 9 bases. This CDR3 is built from 14 residues. Looked up from germline, CDR1 is MGHDK and CDR2 is SYGVNS. Trimming removed 4 bases from V and 5 bases from J; junction bases left unmatched: 3. The CDR3 region is CASSGRLADNEQFF. The CDR3 DNA follows: TGTGCCAGCAGTGGGCGACTAGCGGACAATGAGCAGTTCTTC. Full variable domain (rest looked up from reference TRBV25-1 and TRBJ2-1): EADIYQTPRYLVIGTGKKITLECSQTMGHDKMYWYQQDPGMELHLIHYSYGVNSTEKGDLSSESTVSRIRTEHFPLTLESARPSHTSQYLCASSGRLADNEQFFGPGTRLTVL.

The chain employs TRBV3-1 (or the pseudogene TRBV3-2) and TRBJ2-7; 8 nucleotides match TRBD1. V was pared by 0 bases and J by 5 bases, with 15 bases of the junction left unmatched. Germline CDR1 and CDR2: LGHDT and YNNKEL (reference sequence). This CDR3 is built from 18 residues. In nucleotides, the CDR3 is TGTGCCAGCAGCCAAGATGCGTTTCCCGTGACAGGGGTGAACGAGCAGTACTTC. Protein: CASSQDAFPVTGVNEQYF.

The chain combines TRBV5-5 with TRBJ2-7; perhaps TRBD1 as D (5 bases). Trimming took off 4 bases at V and 3 bases at J, with 23 bases between the two ends. The CDR3 spans 17 residues. CDR1 and CDR2 (germline): SGHKS, YYEKEE (reference sequence). CDR3 sequence: CASSPSITFTGDYEQYF. CDR3 nucleotide sequence: TGTGCCAGCAGCCCGTCCATCACATTTACAGGAGACTACGAGCAGTACTTC.

This clone has only one observation. J is TRBJ2-3 and V is TRBV3-1 (or the pseudogene TRBV3-2), with TRBD1 as a possible D gene (6 bases). The germline gives CDR1 LGHDT, CDR2 YNNKEL (reference sequence). This CDR3 region has 16 residues. V was clipped by 4 bases and J by 0 bases, with 14 bases between them. CDR3 loop: CASSLRTVSSTDTQYF. The DNA for the CDR3 is TGTGCCAGCAGCCTGAGGACAGTTTCTAGCACAGATACGCAGTATTTT.

This clone was picked up a small number of times. The chain joins TRBV4-2 to TRBJ2-7; a possible D gene is TRBD1 (5 bases). Trimming shortened V by 1 base and J by 6 bases, and 10 bases separated the two germline ends. This CDR3 has 13 amino acids. In germline, CDR1 is LGHNA, CDR2 YNFKEQ. DNA of the CDR3: TGTGCCAGCAGCCAAGGACAGAGATCCGAGCAGTACTTC. This translates into CASSQGQRSEQYF.

CDR3 DNA sequence: TGTGCCAGCAGTGAGAGGACACAGAATGAAAAACTGTTTTTT. As protein: CASSERTQNEKLFF. V and J are TRBV2 and TRBJ1-4; D may be TRBD1 (5 bases). The ends were cut back, 3 bases at V and 5 bases at J, with 10 bases in the middle. There are 14 residues in the CDR3. Germline CDR1 and CDR2: SNHLY and FYNNEI.

The chain employs TRBV6-1 and TRBJ2-7; no firm D call. The ends were cut back, 3 bases at V and 0 bases at J, with 9 bases in the middle. This CDR3 has 14 amino acids. Germline assignment: CDR1 MNHNS and CDR2 SASEGT. The CDR3 loop is CASSDPVRSYEQYF. CDR3 DNA: TGTGCCAGCAGTGATCCAGTACGCTCCTACGAGCAGTACTTC.

This sequence joins TRBV4-1 and TRBJ1-6; perhaps TRBD1 as D (6 bases). This CDR3 has 17 residues. CDR1 and CDR2 (germline): MGHRA, YSYEKL. Trimming stripped 0 bases from V and 9 bases from J, with 18 bases between. The CDR3 DNA sequence: TGCGCCAGCAGCCAAGATGGGAAGGGCAGAGGGGGTTCACCCCTCCACTTT. Translation: CASSQDGKGRGGSPLHF.

This clone was seen a few times. The chain employs TRBV3-1 (or the pseudogene TRBV3-2) and TRBJ2-1; 13 positions match TRBD2. There are 16 residues in the CDR3. The trim removed 4 bases at V and 6 bases at J, leaving 6 bases unmatched. Germline lookup yields CDR1 LGHDT and CDR2 YNNKEL (reference sequence). The CDR3 loop reads CASSPLAGGPSNEQFF. As DNA, the CDR3 is TGTGCCAGCAGCCCACTAGCGGGAGGGCCCTCCAATGAGCAGTTCTTC.